This T cell receptor beta chain derives from a study of T cell responses to AZD1222 COVID-19 vaccine. Assay: immunoSEQ multiplex PCR; the TCRdb copy retains only in-frame clones and omits some. Among tens of thousands of clones listed, about 86% were seen once. From germline, CDR1 is SGDLS and CDR2 YYNGEE. Trimming took off 2 bases at V and 6 bases at J, with 17 bases between the two ends. This CDR3 is built from 15 residues. The material sequenced was peripheral blood, taken on day 0 of MenACWY control vaccination. This receptor was identified in an adult in good health. The chain recombines TRBV9 with TRBJ1-1; TRBD1 is a possible D gene (6 bases). Here the CDR3 reads CASSVGGGLMAEAFF. CDR3 nucleotide sequence: TGTGCCAGCAGCGTTGGGGGCGGTCTTATGGCTGAAGCTTTCTTT.